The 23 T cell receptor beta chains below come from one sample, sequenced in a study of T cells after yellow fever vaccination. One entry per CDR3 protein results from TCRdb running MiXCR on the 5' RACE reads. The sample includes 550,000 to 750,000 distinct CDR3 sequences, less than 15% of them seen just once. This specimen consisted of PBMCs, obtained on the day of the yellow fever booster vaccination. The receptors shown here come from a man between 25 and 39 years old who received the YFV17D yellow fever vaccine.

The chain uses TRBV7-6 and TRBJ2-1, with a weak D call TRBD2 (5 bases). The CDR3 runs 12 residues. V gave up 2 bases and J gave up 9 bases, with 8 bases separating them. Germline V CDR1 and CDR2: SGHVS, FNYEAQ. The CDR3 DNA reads TGTGCCAGCAGCTTATTGGGGAGTGAGCAGTTCTTC. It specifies CASSLLGSEQFF.

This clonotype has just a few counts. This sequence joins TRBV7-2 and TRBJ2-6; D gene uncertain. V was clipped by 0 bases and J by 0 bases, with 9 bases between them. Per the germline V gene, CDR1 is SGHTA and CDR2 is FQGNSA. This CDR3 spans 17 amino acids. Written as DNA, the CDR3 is TGTGCCAGCAGCTTAGCCTGGACCCGCTCTGGGGCCAACGTCCTGACTTTC. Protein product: CASSLAWTRSGANVLTF.

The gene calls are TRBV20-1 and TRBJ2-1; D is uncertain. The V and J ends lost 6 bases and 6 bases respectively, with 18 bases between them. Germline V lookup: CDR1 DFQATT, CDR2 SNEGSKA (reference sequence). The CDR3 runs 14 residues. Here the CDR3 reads CSAKTGSPGNEQFF. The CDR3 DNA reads TGCAGTGCGAAGACTGGATCTCCTGGCAATGAGCAGTTCTTC.

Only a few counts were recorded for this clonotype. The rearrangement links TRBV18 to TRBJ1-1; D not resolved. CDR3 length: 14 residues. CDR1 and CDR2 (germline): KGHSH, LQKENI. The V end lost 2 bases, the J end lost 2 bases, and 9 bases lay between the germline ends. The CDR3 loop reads CASSPSGENTEAFF. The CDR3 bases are TGTGCCAGCTCACCAAGTGGGGAAAACACTGAAGCTTTCTTT.

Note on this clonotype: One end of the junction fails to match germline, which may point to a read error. CDR3 loop: CASSIDWTGEQFF. Here the CDR3 DNA reads TGTGCCAGTAGTATAGACTGGACCGGGGAGCAGTTTTTT. The chain combines TRBV19 with TRBJ2-2; D perhaps matches TRBD2 (5 bases). Germline V gives CDR1 LNHDA, CDR2 SQIVND (reference sequence). The CDR3 runs to 13 residues.

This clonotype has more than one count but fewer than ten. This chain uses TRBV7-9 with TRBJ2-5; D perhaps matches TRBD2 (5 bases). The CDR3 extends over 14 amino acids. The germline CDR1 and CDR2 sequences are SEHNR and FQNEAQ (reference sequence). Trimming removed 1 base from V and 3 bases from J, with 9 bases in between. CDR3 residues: CASSLVLGEETQYF. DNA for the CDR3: TGTGCCAGCAGCTTAGTTCTCGGGGAAGAGACCCAGTACTTC.

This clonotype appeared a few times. CDR3 sequence: CASSFGGYTF. In nucleotides, the CDR3 is TGTGCCAGCAGCTTCGGGGGCTACACCTTC. This chain uses TRBV11-2 with TRBJ1-2; D is unclear. Between the trimmed V and J ends, which lost 3 bases and 8 bases, there was a span of 4 bases. The CDR3 consists of 10 residues. CDR1 is SGHAT, CDR2 FQNNGV, per germline. The variable domain in full, completed from reference TRBV11-2 and TRBJ1-2, reads EAGVAQSPRYKIIEKRQSVAFWCNPISGHATLYWYQQILGQGPKLLIQFQNNGVVDDSQLPKDRFSAERLKGVDSTLKIQPAKLEDSAVYLCASSFGGYTFGSGTRLTVV.

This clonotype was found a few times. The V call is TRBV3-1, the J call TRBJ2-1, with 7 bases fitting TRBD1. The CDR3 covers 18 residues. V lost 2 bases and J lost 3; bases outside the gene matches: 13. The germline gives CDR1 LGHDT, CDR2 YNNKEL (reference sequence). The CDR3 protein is CASSQSLVGQAHYNEQFF. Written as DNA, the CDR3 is TGTGCCAGCAGCCAATCTCTTGTAGGACAGGCACACTACAATGAGCAGTTCTTC.

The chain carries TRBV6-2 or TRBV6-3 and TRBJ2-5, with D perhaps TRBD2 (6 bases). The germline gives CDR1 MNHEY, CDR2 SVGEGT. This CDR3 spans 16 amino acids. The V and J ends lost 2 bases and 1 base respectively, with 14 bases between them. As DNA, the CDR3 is TGTGCCAGCAGTTACGAGAGCGGGCGTACCCAAGAGACCCAGTACTTC. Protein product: CASSYESGRTQETQYF.

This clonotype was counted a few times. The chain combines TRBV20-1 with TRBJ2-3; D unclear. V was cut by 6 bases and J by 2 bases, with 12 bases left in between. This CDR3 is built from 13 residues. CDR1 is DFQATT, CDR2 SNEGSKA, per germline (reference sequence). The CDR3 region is CSAPDGNTDTQYF. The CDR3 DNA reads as TGCAGTGCCCCGGACGGAAACACAGATACGCAGTATTTT.

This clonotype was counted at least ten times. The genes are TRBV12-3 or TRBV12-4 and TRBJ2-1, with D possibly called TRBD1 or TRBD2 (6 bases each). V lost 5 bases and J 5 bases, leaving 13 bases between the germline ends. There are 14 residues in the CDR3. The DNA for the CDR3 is TGTGCCAGCAGTCCAGGGGACTTAAACAATGAGCAGTTCTTC. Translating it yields CASSPGDLNNEQFF.

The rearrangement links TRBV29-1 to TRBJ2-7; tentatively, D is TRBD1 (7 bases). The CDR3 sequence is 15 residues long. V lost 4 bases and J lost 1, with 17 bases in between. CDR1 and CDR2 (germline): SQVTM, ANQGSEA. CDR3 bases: TGCAGCGTTGTGCAGGGGGACTTTTCTTCCTACGAGCAGTACTTC. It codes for CSVVQGDFSSYEQYF.

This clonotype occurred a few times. The DNA of the CDR3 is TGTGCCAGCTCACCGCTAGCGGCCCAAACGTCCCAAGAGACCCAGTACTTC. Protein product: CASSPLAAQTSQETQYF. This chain links TRBV18 with TRBJ2-5; 7 bases fit TRBD2. The germline V gene has CDR1 KGHSH and CDR2 LQKENI. V lost 3 bases, J lost 1 base, and 11 bases stayed unmatched. CDR3 size: 17 residues.

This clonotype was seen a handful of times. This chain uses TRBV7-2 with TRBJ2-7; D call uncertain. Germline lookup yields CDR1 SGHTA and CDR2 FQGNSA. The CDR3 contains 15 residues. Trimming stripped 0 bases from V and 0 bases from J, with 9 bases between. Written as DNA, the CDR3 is TGTGCCAGCAGCTTAGCTACGGCGAGCTCCTACGAGCAGTACTTC. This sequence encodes CASSLATASSYEQYF.

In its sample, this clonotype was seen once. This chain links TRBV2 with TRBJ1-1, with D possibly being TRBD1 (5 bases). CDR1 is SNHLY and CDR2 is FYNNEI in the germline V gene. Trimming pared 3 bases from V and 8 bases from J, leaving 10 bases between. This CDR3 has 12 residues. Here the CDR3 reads CASSDRAVEAFF. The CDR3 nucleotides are TGTGCCAGCAGTGACAGGGCGGTAGAAGCTTTCTTT.

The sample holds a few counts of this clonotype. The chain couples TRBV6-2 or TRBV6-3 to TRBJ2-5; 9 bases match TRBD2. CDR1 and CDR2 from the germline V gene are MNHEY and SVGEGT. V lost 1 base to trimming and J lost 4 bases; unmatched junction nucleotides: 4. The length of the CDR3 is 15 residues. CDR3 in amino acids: CASSYYVAGAETQYF. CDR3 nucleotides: TGTGCCAGCAGTTACTACGTAGCGGGAGCAGAGACCCAGTACTTC.

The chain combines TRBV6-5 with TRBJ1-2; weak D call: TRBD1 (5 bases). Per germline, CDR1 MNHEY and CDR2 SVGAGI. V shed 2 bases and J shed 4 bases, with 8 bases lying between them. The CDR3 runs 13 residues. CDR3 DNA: TGTGCCAGCAGTTACCAGGGAACCTATGGCTACACCTTC. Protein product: CASSYQGTYGYTF.

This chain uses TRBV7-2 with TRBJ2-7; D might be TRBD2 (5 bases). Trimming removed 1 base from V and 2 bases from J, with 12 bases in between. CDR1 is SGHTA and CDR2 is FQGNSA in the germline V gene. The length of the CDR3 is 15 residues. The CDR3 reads CASSLGGQTPYEQYF. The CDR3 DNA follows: TGTGCCAGCAGCTTAGGAGGGCAGACCCCCTACGAGCAGTACTTC.

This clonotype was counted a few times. The CDR3: CASSRALAGASEQFF. The CDR3 DNA reads TGTGCCAGCAGCCGGGCGCTAGCGGGAGCGTCTGAGCAGTTCTTC. The V call is TRBV7-9, the J call TRBJ2-1; 10 bases match TRBD2. The CDR3 is 15 amino acids. Trimming took 5 bases from V and 9 from J; bases not matched to a gene: 10. CDR1 SEHNR and CDR2 FQNEAQ come from the germline V gene (reference sequence). Together with reference TRBV7-9 and TRBJ2-1, the CDR3 gives the full variable domain: DTGVSQNPRHKITKRGQNVTFRCDPISEHNRLYWYRQTLGQGPEFLTYFQNEAQLEKSRLLSDRFSAERPKGSFSTLEIQRTEQGDSAMYLCASSRALAGASEQFFGPGTRLTVL.

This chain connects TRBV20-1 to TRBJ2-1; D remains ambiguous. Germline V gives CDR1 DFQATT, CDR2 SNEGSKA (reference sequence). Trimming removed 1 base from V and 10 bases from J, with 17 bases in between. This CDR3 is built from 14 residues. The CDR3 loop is CSARVASSDSEQFF. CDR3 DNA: TGCAGTGCTAGAGTTGCTAGTTCTGATAGCGAGCAGTTCTTC.

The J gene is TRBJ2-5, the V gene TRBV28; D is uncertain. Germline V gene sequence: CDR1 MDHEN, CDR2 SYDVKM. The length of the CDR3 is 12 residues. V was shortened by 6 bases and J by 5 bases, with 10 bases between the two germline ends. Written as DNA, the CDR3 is TGTGCCAGCAGCGGACCCCTCGAGACCCAGTACTTC. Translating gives CASSGPLETQYF.

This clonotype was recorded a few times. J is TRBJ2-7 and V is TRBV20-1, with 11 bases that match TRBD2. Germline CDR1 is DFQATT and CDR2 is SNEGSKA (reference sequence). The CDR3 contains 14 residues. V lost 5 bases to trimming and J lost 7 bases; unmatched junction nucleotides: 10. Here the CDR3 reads CSAYDSGRAGEQYF. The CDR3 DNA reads TGCAGTGCTTACGATAGCGGGAGGGCCGGGGAGCAGTACTTC.

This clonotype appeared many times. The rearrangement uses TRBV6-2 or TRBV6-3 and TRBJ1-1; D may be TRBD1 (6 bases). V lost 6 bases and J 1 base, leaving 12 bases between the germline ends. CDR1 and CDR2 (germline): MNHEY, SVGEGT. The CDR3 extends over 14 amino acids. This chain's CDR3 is CASSRPDRNTEAFF. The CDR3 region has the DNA TGTGCCAGCAGCCGACCGGACAGGAACACTGAAGCTTTCTTT.